This section outlines one T cell receptor (beta chain) sequence together with its context. As yet, its antigen is unknown. Here immunoSEQ multiplex PCR was the method, and the copy in TCRdb shows in-frame clones only, minus some. The data contain some 250,000 clones, 85% to 90% of them seen just once; the ten biggest clones take up around 10%. V gave up 6 bases and J gave up 8 bases, with 17 bases separating them. CDR3 length equals 14 residues. Germline CDR1 and CDR2: SEHNR and FQNEAQ (reference sequence). Treatment denoted: some 20 received Ad26.COV2.S at low or high dose, single or two shots; 5 received placebo; per-sample allocation not given. Samples were taken on day 63 after the first vaccine or placebo injection. This record belongs to a study of Ad26.COV2.S vaccination and SARS-CoV-2 variants. Study at large: The authors gave Ad26.COV2.S intramuscularly, either once or twice 56 days apart. Points from the study as a whole: An underestimation of total T cell responses may have resulted from the TCR breadth and depth analyses. The study found similar non-spike TCR breadth in vaccine and placebo recipients.

Sequenced here: peripheral blood, sampled in a trial of Ad26.COV2.S vaccine versus placebo. The chain has TRBV7-9 and TRBJ2-1, with TRBD2 as a possible D gene (5 bases). The clonotype was recovered from a person between 18 and 60 years old who received the Ad26.COV2.S COVID-19 vaccine or a placebo. As DNA, the CDR3 is TGTGCCAGCAGGGACTCAATGAGAGATTATGAGCAGTTCTTC. Translating it yields CASRDSMRDYEQFF.